This TCR beta chain was identified during a study of sequential checkpoint blockade in melanoma. Treatment noted: randomized to nivolumab then ipilimumab (arm A) or the reverse (arm B). DNA-damaging chemotherapy had not been given to any patient beforehand. Live CD3+CD8+ CD19− CD56− cells were sorted from PBMCs. TCRdb keeps only in-frame clones here, not all; method: immunoSEQ multiplex PCR. The sample includes some 11,000 clones, approximately 60% of them seen just once. J gave up 5 bases and V 2 bases, and 10 bases lay outside the gene matches. The CDR3 has 18 amino acids. Germline V gene sequence: CDR1 SGHTA, CDR2 FQGNSA.

The receptor's source is a human donor with melanoma. The material sequenced was CD8+ T cells sorted from blood (inferred from file names), taken from a patient given nivolumab and ipilimumab in sequence. The genes are TRBV7-2 and TRBJ2-5, with 14 positions matching TRBD2. CDR3 sequence: CASSLPPGTSGSWETQYF. In nucleotides, the CDR3 is TGTGCCAGCAGCTTACCGCCCGGGACTAGCGGGAGTTGGGAGACCCAGTACTTC.